The 32 T cell receptor beta chains presented below share a single source sample, sequenced in a study of blood T cell repertoires in COVID-19 (dated by TCRdb to about 2020). Receptor libraries were prepared by the immunoSEQ multiplex PCR assay. TCRdb stores this immuneACCESS table with in-frame sequences only. Part of the clones is absent; in the studies checked, under half of the shortfall reflects unresolved V genes, and no reason is known for the rest. The sample includes roughly 260,000 clones, with 70% to 85% observed a single time. Roughly 4% of the sample rests with the top ten. Material for sequencing was peripheral blood. The receptor source for this set is a woman aged 40-49 years with active or convalescent COVID-19.

The chain is built from TRBV19 and TRBJ2-3; 13 nucleotides line up with TRBD2. CDR1 LNHDA and CDR2 SQIVND come from the germline V gene (reference sequence). The CDR3 loop spans 17 amino acids. The trim removed 5 bases at V and 3 bases at J, leaving 8 bases unmatched. This chain's CDR3 is CASSARLAGGPTDTQYF. CDR3 DNA sequence: TGTGCCAGTAGTGCCCGACTAGCGGGGGGCCCGACAGATACGCAGTATTTT.

The CDR3 loop is CASSSRDRNSPLHF. CDR3 DNA: TGTGCCAGCAGCTCCCGGGACAGGAATTCACCCCTCCACTTT. This rearrangement joins TRBV5-6 to TRBJ1-6; TRBD1 matches at 8 bases. The germline V gene has CDR1 SGHDT and CDR2 YYEEEE. The V segment lost 3 bases and the J segment 7 bases; nucleotides outside the gene matches: 3. The CDR3 length is 14 residues.

The chain carries TRBV15 and TRBJ1-2; D possibly corresponds to TRBD1 (6 bases). CDR1 LNHNV and CDR2 YYDKDF come from the germline V gene (reference sequence). Trimming stripped 3 bases from V and 1 base from J, with 24 bases between. This CDR3 has 19 residues. The CDR3 spells CATSSARTTGLLINYGYTF. The CDR3 DNA follows: TGTGCCACCAGCAGTGCCAGAACTACAGGGCTGCTCATTAACTATGGCTACACCTTC.

This chain uses TRBV30 with TRBJ2-3; 7 bases fit TRBD2. CDR1 is GTSNPN, CDR2 SVGIG, per germline (reference sequence). The CDR3 extends over 12 amino acids. J was trimmed by 10 bases and V by 5 bases; bases with no gene match: 9. CDR3 protein: CAWGLGGDAQYF. CDR3 nucleotides: TGTGCCTGGGGGCTGGGAGGGGATGCGCAGTATTTT.

The chain uses TRBV11-1 and TRBJ2-3, with 7 bases aligning to TRBD1. The germline CDR1 and CDR2 sequences are SGHAT and FQDESV (reference sequence). This CDR3 spans 15 amino acids. J was trimmed by 2 bases and V by 5 bases; bases with no gene match: 7. CDR3 region: CASSRRDSNTDTQYF. The CDR3 nucleotides read TGTGCCAGCAGCCGCCGGGACAGCAACACAGATACGCAGTATTTT.

The chain carries TRBV12-5 and TRBJ1-5; D remains unclear. Germline V gene lookup returns CDR1 LGHNT and CDR2 FRNRAP. The CDR3 runs to 12 residues. V dropped 7 bases and J dropped 2 bases, with 6 bases sitting between them. The CDR3 coding sequence is TGTGCTAGTGCCGGGGGCAATCAGCCCCAGCATTTT. Amino acid sequence: CASAGGNQPQHF.

This clone was detected only a few times. The chain joins TRBV5-6 to TRBJ2-5; 9 positions match TRBD1. Trimming cost V 0 bases and J 5 bases; bases outside gene matches: 8. The germline gives CDR1 SGHDT, CDR2 YYEEEE. The CDR3 loop spans 16 amino acids. The CDR3 sequence is CASSLDRGLKEETQYF. The CDR3 DNA reads TGTGCCAGCAGCTTGGACAGGGGGCTAAAGGAGGAGACCCAGTACTTC.

The chain is built from TRBV10-3 and TRBJ1-4; possibly TRBD1 for D (5 bases). This CDR3 has 19 amino acids. The V end lost 0 bases, the J end lost 0 bases, and 17 bases lay between the germline ends. CDR1 and CDR2 (germline): ENHRY, SYGVKD. CDR3 loop: CAISESWGSGSATNEKLFF. In DNA, the CDR3 is TGTGCCATCAGTGAGTCGTGGGGGAGCGGGAGCGCAACTAATGAAAAACTGTTTTTT.

The J gene is TRBJ1-6, the V gene TRBV19, with TRBD1 matching 8 bases. Per germline, CDR1 LNHDA and CDR2 SQIVND (reference sequence). With V trimmed by 7 bases and J by 10 bases, 9 bases remained unmatched. CDR3 length: 14 residues. Here the CDR3 DNA reads TGTGCCAGTACCGTGACAGGGGAGGCATCACCCCTCCACTTT. Protein sequence: CASTVTGEASPLHF.

This sequence joins TRBV15 and TRBJ1-4; possible D gene TRBD1, 5 bases. Germline lookup yields CDR1 LNHNV and CDR2 YYDKDF (reference sequence). This CDR3 spans 16 amino acids. Between the trimmed V and J ends, which lost 1 base and 3 bases, there was a span of 12 bases. The CDR3 bases are TGTGCCACCAGCAGAGCCCTACAGGCATCTAATGAAAAACTGTTTTTT. It codes for CATSRALQASNEKLFF.

The CDR3 spells CASSTSGGIGETQYF. For the CDR3, the DNA is TGTGCCAGCAGTACTAGCGGGGGTATCGGAGAGACCCAGTACTTC. The rearrangement joins TRBV9 to TRBJ2-5, with 11 bases matching TRBD2. Germline V lookup: CDR1 SGDLS, CDR2 YYNGEE. The CDR3 sequence is 15 residues long. After removal of 5 bases from V and 4 bases from J, the junction contained 7 bases not matched to a gene.

This chain links TRBV10-3 with TRBJ2-4; D is unclear. Trimming took off 0 bases at V and 7 bases at J, with 4 bases between the two ends. Germline CDR1 ENHRY, CDR2 SYGVKD. The CDR3 is made up of 12 amino acids. CDR3 DNA: TGTGCCATCAGTGAGTCCGGGAACATTCAGTACTTC. As protein: CAISESGNIQYF.

This clone appeared many times. The chain carries TRBV15 and TRBJ1-5; no clear D gene. V was clipped by 3 bases and J by 5 bases, with 17 bases between them. CDR3 length: 16 amino acids. The germline V gene encodes CDR1 LNHNV and CDR2 YYDKDF (reference sequence). The CDR3 sequence is CATSRRESIKDQPQHF. CDR3 DNA: TGTGCCACCAGCAGGAGGGAATCTATCAAGGATCAGCCCCAGCATTTT.

This sequence joins TRBV28 and TRBJ1-2; TRBD1 matches 11 bases. Looked up from germline, CDR1 is MDHEN and CDR2 is SYDVKM. The CDR3 extends over 16 amino acids. Trimming at V came to 2 bases and at J to 5 bases, leaving 7 bases not matched to a gene. This chain's CDR3 is CASSLERTGGRYGYTF. The CDR3 coding sequence is TGTGCCAGCAGTTTAGAGAGGACAGGGGGCCGTTATGGCTACACCTTC.

This chain connects TRBV9 to TRBJ1-6; D perhaps matches TRBD1 (5 bases). The V and J ends lost 0 bases and 9 bases respectively, with 13 bases between them. This CDR3 spans 15 amino acids. Germline CDR1 SGDLS, CDR2 YYNGEE. The CDR3 protein is CASSVGGREGSPLHF. For the CDR3, the DNA is TGTGCCAGCAGCGTAGGGGGCAGGGAGGGTTCACCCCTCCACTTT.

The V call is TRBV7-3, the J call TRBJ2-3, with D possibly being TRBD2 (6 bases). CDR3 length equals 15 residues. V gave up 1 base and J gave up 2 bases, with 10 bases separating them. The V gene's germline CDR1 is SGHTA and CDR2 FQGTGA. Here the CDR3 DNA reads TGTGCCAGCAGCTTAATCGGGGGAATCACAGATACGCAGTATTTT. Its protein is CASSLIGGITDTQYF.

CDR3 sequence (DNA): TGTGCCAGCAGCTCTCAGGGTTCCGGGGAGCTGTTTTTT. Residues: CASSSQGSGELFF. The rearrangement links TRBV12-3 or TRBV12-4 to TRBJ2-2; tentative D call: TRBD1 (5 bases). CDR3 length: 13 residues. Trimming left V 6 bases short and J 6 bases short, with 11 bases between.

The table lists this clone with a count of one. J is TRBJ2-6 and V is TRBV30; D might be TRBD1 (6 bases). The CDR3 spans 13 residues. The V gene lost 7 bases and the J gene lost 0 bases, with 7 bases spanning the gap. The V gene's germline CDR1 is GTSNPN and CDR2 SVGIG (reference sequence). CDR3 amino acids: CASQGSGANVLTF. CDR3 in DNA: TGTGCCTCACAGGGCTCTGGGGCCAACGTCCTGACTTTC.

V gene TRBV18 combines with J gene TRBJ1-3; 8 positions agree with TRBD1. V shed 5 bases and J 0 bases; nucleotides not matched to a gene: 3. CDR1 is KGHSH, CDR2 LQKENI, per germline. This CDR3 region has 15 residues. The CDR3 region has the DNA TGTGCCAGCTCATCAGGGGGCAGCTCTGGAAACACCATATATTTT. It translates to CASSSGGSSGNTIYF.

The chain carries TRBV28 and TRBJ1-4; D is uncertain. The germline V and J ends were trimmed by 11 bases and 5 bases, with 9 bases remaining between them. This CDR3 comprises 11 residues. Germline loops: CDR1 MDHEN, CDR2 SYDVKM. CDR3 sequence (DNA): TGTGCCTCGTTACAGAATGAAAAACTGTTTTTT. This translates into CASLQNEKLFF.

The chain carries TRBV2 and TRBJ2-2, with 11 bases that match TRBD1. Trimming took 5 bases from V and 6 from J; bases not matched to a gene: 2. CDR3 size: 14 residues. Germline CDR1 is SNHLY and CDR2 is FYNNEI. The chain's CDR3 is CASSKDRGPGELFF. For the CDR3, the DNA is TGTGCCAGCAGTAAGGACAGGGGGCCCGGGGAGCTGTTTTTT. The full variable domain, rest sourced from reference TRBV2 and TRBJ2-2, is EPEVTQTPSHQVTQMGQEVILRCVPISNHLYFYWYRQILGQKVEFLVSFYNNEISEKSEIFDDQFSVERPDGSNFTLKIRSTKLEDSAMYFCASSKDRGPGELFFGEGSRLTVL.

The rearrangement links TRBV5-5 to TRBJ2-4; D perhaps matches TRBD1 (5 bases). Germline V gene sequence: CDR1 SGHKS, CDR2 YYEKEE (reference sequence). This CDR3 has 14 residues. The V gene lost 1 base and the J gene lost 9 bases, with 14 bases spanning the gap. The CDR3 nucleotides read TGTGCCAGCAGCTTGAGGGGTAGCACTCCCATTCAGTACTTC. This encodes CASSLRGSTPIQYF.

The V call is TRBV2, the J call TRBJ2-2; 8 bases fit TRBD1. J gave up 1 base and V 6 bases, and 7 bases lay outside the gene matches. Germline loops: CDR1 SNHLY, CDR2 FYNNEI. This CDR3 comprises 16 residues. The CDR3 loop is CASRTSGTGNTGELFF. CDR3 nucleotides: TGTGCCAGCAGAACGTCCGGGACAGGGAACACCGGGGAGCTGTTTTTT. Supplemented by reference TRBV2 and TRBJ2-2, the full variable domain reads EPEVTQTPSHQVTQMGQEVILRCVPISNHLYFYWYRQILGQKVEFLVSFYNNEISEKSEIFDDQFSVERPDGSNFTLKIRSTKLEDSAMYFCASRTSGTGNTGELFFGEGSRLTVL.

The rearrangement joins TRBV28 to TRBJ2-2; maybe TRBD1 (6 bases). V was pared by 2 bases and J by 4 bases, with 11 bases between. Germline-derived CDR1 and CDR2 are MDHEN and SYDVKM. The length of the CDR3 is 15 residues. For the CDR3, the DNA is TGTGCCAGCAGTTTAGGGGGACAAGGCACCGGGGAGCTGTTTTTT. This sequence encodes CASSLGGQGTGELFF.

The chain uses TRBV3-1 (or the pseudogene TRBV3-2) and TRBJ1-2; a possible D gene is TRBD1 (5 bases). Trimming took off 3 bases at V and 6 bases at J, with 14 bases between the two ends. The CDR3 has 14 residues. Germline CDR1 is LGHDT and CDR2 is YNNKEL (reference sequence). CDR3 in DNA: TGTGCCAGCAGCCACCTACGGGGGGGAGATGGCTACACCTTC. Residues: CASSHLRGGDGYTF.

This rearrangement joins TRBV18 to TRBJ1-1; D perhaps matches TRBD1 (5 bases). The CDR3 is 15 amino acids. V shed 3 bases and J shed 5 bases, with 16 bases lying between them. Germline-derived CDR1 and CDR2 are KGHSH and LQKENI. CDR3 amino acids: CASSPRLAGGTEAFF. The CDR3 bases are TGTGCCAGCTCACCCAGACTCGCGGGGGGTACTGAAGCTTTCTTT. The full variable domain, in which reference TRBV18 and TRBJ1-1 provide the parts outside the CDR3, is NAGVMQNPRHLVRRRGQEARLRCSPMKGHSHVYWYRQLPEEGLKFMVYLQKENIIDESGMPKERFSAEFPKEGPSILRIQQVVRGDSAAYFCASSPRLAGGTEAFFGQGTRLTVV.

This chain uses TRBV5-1 with TRBJ2-5, with TRBD2 matching 7 bases. Germline loops: CDR1 SGHRS, CDR2 YFSETQ. There are 12 residues in the CDR3. V lost 6 bases and J lost 4; bases outside the gene matches: 3. As DNA, the CDR3 is TGCGCCAGCACCGGGGAGGGAGAGACCCAGTACTTC. This encodes CASTGEGETQYF.

The genes are TRBV5-1 and TRBJ1-1, with D perhaps matching TRBD1 (5 bases). In germline, CDR1 is SGHRS, CDR2 YFSETQ. V lost 2 bases and J lost 4, with 12 bases in between. The CDR3 consists of 14 residues. The CDR3 DNA reads as TGCGCCAGCAGCTTCGGGGGGGTGAGCACTGAAGCTTTCTTT. Encoded protein: CASSFGGVSTEAFF. Looking up the rest from reference TRBV5-1 and TRBJ1-1 gives the full variable domain: KAGVTQTPRYLIKTRGQQVTLSCSPISGHRSVSWYQQTPGQGLQFLFEYFSETQRNKGNFPGRFSGRQFSNSRSEMNVSTLELGDSALYLCASSFGGVSTEAFFGQGTRLTVV.

The CDR3 sequence is CASSTGLAGGRTGELFF. CDR3 in DNA: TGTGCCAGTAGTACGGGACTAGCGGGGGGGCGTACCGGGGAGCTGTTTTTT. The V gene is TRBV19, the J gene TRBJ2-2; 16 nucleotides agree with TRBD2. The CDR3 is 17 residues long. Trimming removed 4 bases from V and 5 bases from J; junction bases left unmatched: 4. Germline V lookup: CDR1 LNHDA, CDR2 SQIVND (reference sequence).

About this clone: The same CDR3 also results from other DNA sequences found in this sample. V gene TRBV29-1 combines with J gene TRBJ2-1; no definite D call. Trimming cost V 4 bases and J 3 bases, with 7 bases left between them. The CDR3 length is 12 residues. Germline CDR1 is SQVTM and CDR2 is ANQGSEA. CDR3 loop: CSVGSDYNEQFF. Written as DNA, the CDR3 is TGCAGCGTTGGATCAGACTACAATGAGCAGTTCTTC.

This clone was recorded once. This chain joins TRBV2 and TRBJ1-5; tentatively, D is TRBD1 (5 bases). The V gene's germline CDR1 is SNHLY and CDR2 FYNNEI. V shed 1 base and J shed 6 bases, with 13 bases lying between them. CDR3 length equals 15 residues. The CDR3 is CASSEGAGKTQPQHF. The DNA of the CDR3 is TGTGCCAGCAGTGAAGGGGCAGGGAAGACTCAGCCCCAGCATTTT. Variable domain in full (rest from reference TRBV2 and TRBJ1-5): EPEVTQTPSHQVTQMGQEVILRCVPISNHLYFYWYRQILGQKVEFLVSFYNNEISEKSEIFDDQFSVERPDGSNFTLKIRSTKLEDSAMYFCASSEGAGKTQPQHFGDGTRLSIL.

The chain links TRBV19 to TRBJ2-1; 9 nucleotides match TRBD1. This CDR3 is built from 15 residues. With V trimmed by 3 bases and J by 7 bases, 7 bases remained unmatched. The V gene's germline CDR1 is LNHDA and CDR2 SQIVND (reference sequence). Written as DNA, the CDR3 is TGTGCCAGTAGTATTCGGGACAGGGTGAGGAATGAGCAGTTCTTC. Residues: CASSIRDRVRNEQFF. Full variable domain (rest looked up from reference TRBV19 and TRBJ2-1): DGGITQSPKYLFRKEGQNVTLSCEQNLNHDAMYWYRQDPGQGLRLIYYSQIVNDFQKGDIAEGYSVSREKKESFPLTVTSAQKNPTAFYLCASSIRDRVRNEQFFGPGTRLTVL.